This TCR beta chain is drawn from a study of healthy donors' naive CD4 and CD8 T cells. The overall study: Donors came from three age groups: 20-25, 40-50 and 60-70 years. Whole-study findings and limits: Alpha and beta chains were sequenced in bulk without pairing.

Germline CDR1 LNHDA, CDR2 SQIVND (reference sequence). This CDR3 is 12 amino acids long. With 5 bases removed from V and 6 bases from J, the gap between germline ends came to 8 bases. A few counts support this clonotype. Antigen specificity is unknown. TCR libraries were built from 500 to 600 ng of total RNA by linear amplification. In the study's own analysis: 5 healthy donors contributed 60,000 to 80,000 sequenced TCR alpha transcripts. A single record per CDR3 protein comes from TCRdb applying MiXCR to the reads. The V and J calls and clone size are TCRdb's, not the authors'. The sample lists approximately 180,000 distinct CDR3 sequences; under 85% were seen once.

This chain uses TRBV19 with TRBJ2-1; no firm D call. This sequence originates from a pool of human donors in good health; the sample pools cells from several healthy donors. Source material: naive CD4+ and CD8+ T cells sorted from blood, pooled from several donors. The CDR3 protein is CASSYLSNEQFF. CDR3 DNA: TGTGCCAGTAGTTACCTAAGCAATGAGCAGTTCTTC.